This record concerns one T cell receptor beta chain sequence. V was trimmed by 5 bases and J by 7 bases, leaving 11 bases between them. Germline CDR1 is SGHTA and CDR2 is FQGNSA. CDR3 size: 12 residues. The data are from a study of cytomegalovirus exposure and HLA in healthy donors. A multiplex PCR was run with 60 Vbeta primers and 13 Jbeta primers. Sequencing used immunoSEQ multiplex PCR; TCRdb keeps in-frame clones, though not all of them. The sample lists more than 130,000 clones, roughly four fifths occurring once. J is TRBJ1-2 and V is TRBV7-2, with TRBD1 as a possible D gene (5 bases). This receptor was identified in a man between 35 and 55 years old in good health and CMV-seropositive. The sequencing input was PBMCs. In nucleotides, the CDR3 is TGTGCCAGCAGCCCTCGGGGGAGTGGCTACACCTTC. The encoded protein is CASSPRGSGYTF. The full variable domain, rest sourced from reference TRBV7-2 and TRBJ1-2, is GAGVSQSPSNKVTEKGKDVELRCDPISGHTALYWYRQSLGQGLEFLIYFQGNSAPDKSGLPSDRFSAERTGGSVSTLTIQRTQQEDSAVYLCASSPRGSGYTFGSGTRLTVV.